The 16 T cell receptor beta chains presented below share a single source sample, sequenced in a study of T cell changes during pregnancy in multiple sclerosis. The assay was immunoSEQ multiplex PCR, and TCRdb's table has in-frame clones only and misses some. The data hold approximately 93,000 clones, with approximately 89% observed a single time. The input for sequencing was peripheral blood, taken before pregnancy. These receptors were taken from a female donor with multiple sclerosis, enrolled in a pregnancy study.

This clone was detected once. The chain carries TRBV7-2 and TRBJ1-3, with D unclear. Deletions cut 2 bases from V and 1 base from J, with 18 bases between. The CDR3 consists of 18 residues. CDR1 and CDR2 (germline): SGHTA, FQGNSA. The CDR3 protein is CASSLSAPVGESGNTIYF. CDR3 coding DNA: TGTGCCAGCAGCTTATCCGCTCCAGTCGGGGAATCTGGAAACACCATATATTTT.

This rearrangement joins TRBV7-2 to TRBJ1-3; D call uncertain. CDR3 length: 15 residues. Trimming shortened V by 6 bases and J by 0 bases, and 12 bases separated the two germline ends. Germline V gene data show CDR1 as SGHTA and CDR2 as FQGNSA. The CDR3 loop is CASRYDSNSGNTIYF. The CDR3 nucleotides read TGTGCCAGCAGATACGACTCGAACTCTGGAAACACCATATATTTT. The full variable domain, with the rest looked up from reference TRBV7-2 and TRBJ1-3, is GAGVSQSPSNKVTEKGKDVELRCDPISGHTALYWYRQSLGQGLEFLIYFQGNSAPDKSGLPSDRFSAERTGGSVSTLTIQRTQQEDSAVYLCASRYDSNSGNTIYFGEGSWLTVV.

The rearrangement links TRBV2 to TRBJ1-4; D is unresolved. The V and J ends lost 1 base and 3 bases respectively, with 12 bases between them. The CDR3 covers 16 residues. Germline V CDR1 and CDR2: SNHLY, FYNNEI. As DNA, the CDR3 is TGTGCCAGCAGTGAAGGTGCTGTTGCGGCTAATGAAAAACTGTTTTTT. Its protein product is CASSEGAVAANEKLFF.

The rearrangement links TRBV19 to TRBJ2-1, with TRBD2 matching over 12 bases. CDR1 LNHDA and CDR2 SQIVND come from the germline V gene (reference sequence). V shed 5 bases, J shed 3 bases, and the junction held 2 bases outside the gene matches. The CDR3 length is 15 residues. CDR3 DNA: TGTGCCAGTAGTTTGACTAGCGGGGGCTACAATGAGCAGTTCTTC. It specifies CASSLTSGGYNEQFF.

This clone was observed a few times. This chain uses TRBV19 with TRBJ1-5; 7 nucleotides line up with TRBD1. The CDR3 totals 16 residues. Germline values: CDR1 LNHDA, CDR2 SQIVND (reference sequence). The junction had 10 bases not matched to a gene; V was cut back by 5 bases and J by 3 bases. In nucleotides, the CDR3 is TGTGCCAGTAGTCCCAGGACAGGAGGTTACAATCAGCCCCAGCATTTT. It encodes CASSPRTGGYNQPQHF.

This chain uses TRBV5-1 with TRBJ2-2; 7 nucleotides match TRBD1. CDR1 is SGHRS and CDR2 is YFSETQ in the germline V gene. The CDR3 runs to 16 residues. V was pared by 3 bases and J by 6 bases, with 11 bases of the junction left unmatched. CDR3 loop: CASSSNYDRAPGELFF. In nucleotides, the CDR3 is TGCGCCAGCAGCTCAAATTACGACAGGGCCCCCGGGGAGCTGTTTTTT.

J is TRBJ1-1 and V is TRBV5-1; TRBD1 is a possible D gene (5 bases). Trimming took off 0 bases at V and 0 bases at J, with 9 bases between the two ends. The V gene's germline CDR1 is SGHRS and CDR2 YFSETQ. The CDR3 runs to 15 residues. The DNA of the CDR3 is TGCGCCAGCAGCTTGGATAGCAGGGTGAACACTGAAGCTTTCTTT. It specifies CASSLDSRVNTEAFF.

This chain uses TRBV19 with TRBJ1-5; D unresolved. This CDR3 comprises 16 residues. CDR1 and CDR2 (germline): LNHDA, SQIVND (reference sequence). V dropped 7 bases and J dropped 3 bases, with 19 bases sitting between them. CDR3 nucleotides: TGTGCCAGTACCAAAGTCGGGGAAAGTAACAATCAGCCCCAGCATTTT. Translated: CASTKVGESNNQPQHF. The full variable domain, completed using reference TRBV19 and TRBJ1-5, is DGGITQSPKYLFRKEGQNVTLSCEQNLNHDAMYWYRQDPGQGLRLIYYSQIVNDFQKGDIAEGYSVSREKKESFPLTVTSAQKNPTAFYLCASTKVGESNNQPQHFGDGTRLSIL.

This clone showed up just a few times. This chain uses TRBV27 with TRBJ1-5, with a possible D match to TRBD1 (5 bases). The CDR3 covers 13 residues. V was cut by 4 bases and J by 6 bases, with 10 bases left in between. Germline V gene sequence: CDR1 MNHEY, CDR2 SMNVEV (reference sequence). CDR3 nucleotides: TGTGCCAGCAGTTCGCAGGGAAGTCAGCCCCAGCATTTT. Residues: CASSSQGSQPQHF.

This clone was observed a few times. The chain has TRBV27 and TRBJ1-1, with 7 bases that match TRBD1. Germline V gives CDR1 MNHEY, CDR2 SMNVEV (reference sequence). The length of the CDR3 is 11 residues. Trimming at V came to 8 bases and at J to 4 bases, leaving 1 base not matched to a gene. The DNA of the CDR3 is TGTGCCAGCCAGGGGGGCACTGAAGCTTTCTTT. Its protein is CASQGGTEAFF.

CDR3 DNA sequence: TGTGCCAGCTCACCACAGTCAGGAAATCAGCCCCAGCATTTT. Encoded protein: CASSPQSGNQPQHF. V usage is TRBV18 and J usage is TRBJ1-5; D unclear. The CDR3 spans 14 residues. Germline CDR1 is KGHSH and CDR2 is LQKENI. V lost 1 base and J 4 bases, leaving 8 bases between the germline ends.

The chain uses TRBV25-1 and TRBJ1-5; D gene uncertain. Germline V gives CDR1 MGHDK, CDR2 SYGVNS. Trimming pared 4 bases from V and 0 bases from J, leaving 7 bases between. CDR3 size: 14 residues. The CDR3, as DNA: TGTGCCAGCAGTGGGCCAGTTAGCAATCAGCCCCAGCATTTT. This gives the protein CASSGPVSNQPQHF. The full variable domain, in which reference TRBV25-1 and TRBJ1-5 provide the parts outside the CDR3, is EADIYQTPRYLVIGTGKKITLECSQTMGHDKMYWYQQDPGMELHLIHYSYGVNSTEKGDLSSESTVSRIRTEHFPLTLESARPSHTSQYLCASSGPVSNQPQHFGDGTRLSIL.

The V call is TRBV5-1, the J call TRBJ2-7; 10 bases are a match to TRBD1. The CDR3 consists of 15 residues. Germline lookup yields CDR1 SGHRS and CDR2 YFSETQ. V trimming: 3 bases; J trimming: 2 bases; junction bases outside the gene matches: 5. CDR3 sequence: CASSWGDRGAYEQYF. The CDR3 region has the DNA TGCGCCAGCAGCTGGGGGGACAGGGGAGCCTACGAGCAGTACTTC.

The chain links TRBV5-4 to TRBJ1-2; 7 nucleotides align to TRBD1. The germline V gene has CDR1 SGHNT and CDR2 YYREEE (reference sequence). Trimming removed 6 bases from V and 3 bases from J; junction bases left unmatched: 5. CDR3 size: 13 residues. The CDR3 DNA reads as TGTGCCAGCACCTTTGGGACAGACTATGGCTACACCTTC. Amino acid sequence: CASTFGTDYGYTF.

This sequence joins TRBV6-5 and TRBJ1-2; maybe TRBD1 (6 bases). The germline V and J ends were trimmed by 3 bases and 6 bases, with 11 bases remaining between them. The CDR3 consists of 13 residues. CDR1 MNHEY and CDR2 SVGAGI come from the germline V gene. The chain's CDR3 is CASSYQAGDGYTF. For the CDR3, the DNA is TGTGCCAGCAGTTATCAGGCAGGGGATGGCTACACCTTC.

The CDR3 coding sequence is TGTGCCAGCAGCGGACGACTCGAATCTGGAAACACCATATATTTT. This encodes CASSGRLESGNTIYF. The chain is built from TRBV9 and TRBJ1-3; D gene uncertain. The CDR3 runs 15 residues. The V gene lost 3 bases and the J gene lost 1 base, with 11 bases spanning the gap. From germline, CDR1 is SGDLS and CDR2 YYNGEE.